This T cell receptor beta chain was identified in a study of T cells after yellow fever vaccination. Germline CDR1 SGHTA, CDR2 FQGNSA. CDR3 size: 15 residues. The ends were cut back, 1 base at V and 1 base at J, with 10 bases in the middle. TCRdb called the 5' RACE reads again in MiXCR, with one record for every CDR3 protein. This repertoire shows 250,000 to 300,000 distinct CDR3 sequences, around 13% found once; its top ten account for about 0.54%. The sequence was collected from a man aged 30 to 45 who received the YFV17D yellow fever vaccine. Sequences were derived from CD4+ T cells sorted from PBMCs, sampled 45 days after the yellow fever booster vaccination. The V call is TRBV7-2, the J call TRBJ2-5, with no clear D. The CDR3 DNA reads TGTGCCAGCAGCTTAGGCTCTTCTGCCCAAGAGACCCAGTACTTC. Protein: CASSLGSSAQETQYF.